This T cell receptor beta chain was identified during a study of cytomegalovirus exposure and HLA in healthy donors. Turning to the study itself: Earlier, 200 million or so T cells were analyzed, and fewer than 120 million unique TCR beta sequences were found among them.

The PCR ran on 60 Vbeta and 13 Jbeta primers. Generated by immunoSEQ multiplex PCR, the TCRdb table keeps only in-frame clones and is missing some. The sample yields roughly 170,000 clones, 77% seen once. V dropped 6 bases and J dropped 5; count of bases not matched to a gene: 12. The length of the CDR3 is 15 residues. Germline values: CDR1 KGHSH, CDR2 LQKENI. The chain uses TRBV18 and TRBJ1-2, with 7 bases identical to TRBD1. Sequencing used PBMCs. This receptor was obtained from a woman aged 25 to 39 in good health and CMV-seronegative. The CDR3 DNA sequence: TGTGCCAGCTCCCACGGACAGGCGAGTTCATATGGCTACACCTTC. Protein: CASSHGQASSYGYTF.